The 20 T cell receptor beta chains listed next were all sequenced from one sample in a study of blood T cell repertoires in COVID-19. Data came from immunoSEQ multiplex PCR; TCRdb stores just in-frame clones and leaves some out. The data contain roughly 120,000 clones, around 84% of them seen just once; the ten biggest clones take up approximately 3.6%. Sequencing was carried out using peripheral blood. The receptors stem from a middle-aged man with acute or convalescent COVID-19.

The chain joins TRBV6-2 or TRBV6-3 to TRBJ2-7; 9 nucleotides match TRBD2. CDR1 is MNHEY, CDR2 SVGEGT, per germline. CDR3 length: 16 amino acids. V was clipped by 2 bases and J by 2 bases; unmatched bases: 7. CDR3: CASSYGSSGDPYEQYF. The DNA for the CDR3 is TGTGCCAGCAGTTACGGCTCTAGCGGGGATCCCTACGAGCAGTACTTC.

The V and J genes are TRBV9 and TRBJ2-2; 7 nucleotides line up with TRBD2. Germline lookup yields CDR1 SGDLS and CDR2 YYNGEE. The CDR3 consists of 18 residues. With 0 bases clipped from V and 1 base from J, the junction kept 9 bases outside the gene matches. In nucleotides, the CDR3 is TGTGCCAGCAGCGTAGCCCCCCTCTCGGGGGGGAACACCGGGGAGCTGTTTTTT. Protein product: CASSVAPLSGGNTGELFF.

The gene calls are TRBV10-3 and TRBJ1-5; tentatively, D is TRBD1 (5 bases). The CDR3 is 14 amino acids. Per germline, CDR1 ENHRY and CDR2 SYGVKD. The V gene lost 2 bases and the J gene lost 5 bases, with 10 bases spanning the gap. This chain's CDR3 is CAISEAGPDQPQHF. The CDR3 nucleotides read TGTGCCATCAGTGAGGCGGGGCCTGATCAGCCCCAGCATTTT.

The rearrangement links TRBV4-2 to TRBJ2-7; TRBD1 might be the D (7 bases). The CDR3 has 15 amino acids. From germline, CDR1 is LGHNA and CDR2 YNFKEQ. V was trimmed by 1 base and J by 3 bases, leaving 13 bases between them. CDR3 in amino acids: CASSQGTGGYYEQYF. The CDR3, as DNA: TGTGCCAGCAGCCAAGGGACAGGAGGGTACTACGAGCAGTACTTC.

The chain employs TRBV4-3 and TRBJ2-5; no definite D call. V lost 4 bases, J lost 5 bases, and 11 bases lay in between. The CDR3 extends over 13 amino acids. The germline CDR1 and CDR2 sequences are LGHNA and YSLEER. CDR3 protein: CASSREAAETQYF. The CDR3, as DNA: TGCGCCAGCAGCCGAGAGGCAGCGGAGACCCAGTACTTC.

The CDR3 here is CAWSVVGGTGELFF. The CDR3 DNA reads TGTGCCTGGAGTGTAGTTGGAGGGACCGGGGAGCTGTTTTTT. The chain employs TRBV30 and TRBJ2-2; maybe TRBD2 (6 bases). V lost 0 bases to trimming and J lost 5 bases, with 10 bases between them. This CDR3 spans 14 amino acids. CDR1 is GTSNPN, CDR2 SVGIG, per germline (reference sequence).

The gene calls are TRBV10-1 and TRBJ2-3, with 8 nucleotides matching TRBD1. The germline gives CDR1 WNHNN, CDR2 SYGVQD (reference sequence). Unmatched junction bases numbered 8, after V lost 2 bases and J lost 1 base. The CDR3 runs 17 residues. CDR3 coding DNA: TGCGCCAGCAGTGAGGGGCAGGGGGCGCGGGGCACAGATACGCAGTATTTT. Translating gives CASSEGQGARGTDTQYF.

This clone has only one observation. The chain couples TRBV7-9 to TRBJ2-7, with 12 bases that match TRBD2. The V gene end was trimmed by 5 bases and the J gene end by 7 bases; junction bases not matched to a gene: 6. The CDR3 length is 14 residues. Germline loops: CDR1 SEHNR, CDR2 FQNEAQ (reference sequence). The chain's CDR3 is CASSRLAGEGEQYF. CDR3 coding DNA: TGTGCCAGCAGCCGACTAGCGGGGGAAGGGGAGCAGTACTTC.

The chain has TRBV25-1 and TRBJ2-5, with D possibly matching TRBD1 (5 bases). Trimming left V 4 bases short and J 5 bases short, with 11 bases between. Germline V lookup: CDR1 MGHDK, CDR2 SYGVNS. The CDR3 extends over 13 amino acids. CDR3 in amino acids: CASSVSQGETQYF. In DNA, the CDR3 is TGTGCCAGCAGTGTCTCGCAGGGCGAGACCCAGTACTTC.

V is TRBV9 and J is TRBJ1-5; the D is unclear. CDR3 size: 14 residues. Germline values: CDR1 SGDLS, CDR2 YYNGEE. Trimming removed 0 bases at V and 0 bases at J, with 4 bases between. The CDR3 sequence: CASSVGGSNQPQHF. The CDR3 coding sequence is TGTGCCAGCAGCGTAGGAGGTAGCAATCAGCCCCAGCATTTT.

The chain is built from TRBV7-8 and TRBJ1-1, with D possibly being TRBD1 (5 bases). The germline CDR1 and CDR2 sequences are SGHVS and FQNEAQ. V shed 4 bases and J shed 2 bases, with 14 bases lying between them. This CDR3 comprises 15 residues. CDR3 loop: CASSSRQTLNTEAFF. The CDR3 bases are TGTGCCAGCAGCTCCCGACAGACACTAAACACTGAAGCTTTCTTT.

The sample holds one count of this clone. The chain employs TRBV19 and TRBJ1-1; D is ambiguous. The CDR3 loop spans 11 amino acids. Trimming shortened V by 5 bases and J by 10 bases, and 11 bases separated the two germline ends. Germline CDR1 LNHDA, CDR2 SQIVND (reference sequence). The CDR3 DNA is TGTGCCAGTAGTCCCGGGGAGAGAGCTTTCTTT. Its translation is CASSPGERAFF.

This chain uses TRBV18 with TRBJ2-7, with 10 bases matching TRBD1. Germline V gene sequence: CDR1 KGHSH, CDR2 LQKENI. The CDR3 extends over 12 amino acids. The junction had 0 bases not matched to a gene; V was cut back by 5 bases and J by 5 bases. The CDR3 is CASSGTGDEQYF. CDR3 DNA sequence: TGTGCCAGCTCAGGGACAGGGGACGAGCAGTACTTC.

V is TRBV2 and J is TRBJ1-1; no firm D call. CDR1 and CDR2 from the germline V gene are SNHLY and FYNNEI. CDR3 size: 11 residues. With 2 bases removed from V and 11 bases from J, the gap between germline ends came to 9 bases. CDR3: CASSEPRDAFF. CDR3 nucleotides: TGTGCCAGCAGTGAACCCCGGGATGCTTTCTTT.

As DNA, the CDR3 is TGTGCCAGCAGCTTAGACAGTAACACAGATACGCAGTATTTT. This translates into CASSLDSNTDTQYF. The genes are TRBV7-3 and TRBJ2-3; D is possibly TRBD1 (5 bases). V was cut by 2 bases and J by 2 bases, with 8 bases left in between. This CDR3 region has 14 residues. Germline V gene sequence: CDR1 SGHTA, CDR2 FQGTGA.

The genes are TRBV11-2 and TRBJ2-3; 8 positions agree with TRBD2. CDR3 length equals 16 residues. The germline V gene encodes CDR1 SGHAT and CDR2 FQNNGV. The junction had 9 bases not matched to a gene; V was cut back by 5 bases and J by 2 bases. Written as DNA, the CDR3 is TGTGCCAGCAGCCGACGAACGGGGGGGCCCACAGATACGCAGTATTTT. Translation gives CASSRRTGGPTDTQYF.

This rearrangement joins TRBV14 to TRBJ2-7, with D possibly being TRBD1 (6 bases). Per the germline V gene, CDR1 is SGHDN and CDR2 is FVKESK. V dropped 8 bases and J dropped 3 bases, with 17 bases sitting between them. CDR3 length: 14 amino acids. The CDR3 protein is CASSKNTGFYEQYF. As DNA, the CDR3 is TGTGCCAGCTCTAAAAATACAGGGTTCTACGAGCAGTACTTC.

This sequence joins TRBV2 and TRBJ1-5, with 7 bases fitting TRBD1. This CDR3 comprises 13 residues. J gave up 3 bases and V 7 bases, and 3 bases lay outside the gene matches. Germline lookup yields CDR1 SNHLY and CDR2 FYNNEI. This chain's CDR3 is CASTTGINQPQHF. Here the CDR3 DNA reads TGTGCCAGCACGACAGGGATCAATCAGCCCCAGCATTTT.

The chain is built from TRBV24-1 and TRBJ1-4; 8 nucleotides align to TRBD1. Germline trimming cut 7 bases from V and 8 bases from J; bases unmatched to any gene: 5. The germline CDR1 and CDR2 sequences are KGHDR and SFDVKD. This CDR3 comprises 13 residues. CDR3 sequence (DNA): TGTGCCACCAGCGGGACAGGCACGGAAAAACTGTTTTTT. Translated: CATSGTGTEKLFF.

The V call is TRBV24-1, the J call TRBJ1-5; D is unclear. Trimming cost V 11 bases and J 3 bases, with 13 bases left between them. Germline values: CDR1 KGHDR, CDR2 SFDVKD. CDR3 length equals 13 residues. CDR3 coding DNA: TGTGCCATGCCCACTAGGAACAATCAGCCCCAGCATTTT. Protein: CAMPTRNNQPQHF.